This T cell receptor (beta chain) was identified in a study of blood T cell repertoires in COVID-19. Study-wide background: COVID-19 samples, acute and convalescent, were from the United States, Italy and Spain.

CDR3 length equals 10 residues. Deletions cut 2 bases from V and 11 bases from J, with 5 bases between. CDR1 SGHTS and CDR2 YDEGEE come from the germline V gene. Original methodology: Estimation of nucleated cell counts was performed using reference gene primer amplification. Measured with immunoSEQ multiplex PCR; TCRdb has only the in-frame clones, and not every one. From that table come the V and J calls and clone size; the DNA was used to work out D and trimming. The table records 40,000 or so clones, 86% of them present only once. This rearrangement joins TRBV5-8 to TRBJ1-3, with no clear D. This receptor was obtained from a man aged 60 to 75 with active COVID-19. The sample taken for sequencing was peripheral blood. The CDR3 here is CASSFRPIYF. Here the CDR3 DNA reads TGTGCCAGCAGCTTTCGTCCCATATATTTT.